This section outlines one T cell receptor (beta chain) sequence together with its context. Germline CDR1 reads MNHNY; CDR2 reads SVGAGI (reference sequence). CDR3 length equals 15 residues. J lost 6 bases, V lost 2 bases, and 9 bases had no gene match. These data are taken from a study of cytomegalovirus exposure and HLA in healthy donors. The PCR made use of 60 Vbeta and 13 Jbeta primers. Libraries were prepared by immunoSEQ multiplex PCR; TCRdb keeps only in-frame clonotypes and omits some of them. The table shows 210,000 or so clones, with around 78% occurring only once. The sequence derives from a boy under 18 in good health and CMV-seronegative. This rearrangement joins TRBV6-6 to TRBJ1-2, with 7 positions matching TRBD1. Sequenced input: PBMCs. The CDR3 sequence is CASSYPFRQGDGYTF. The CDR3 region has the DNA TGTGCCAGCAGTTACCCGTTTCGACAGGGTGATGGCTACACCTTC.